This TCR beta chain comes out of a study of blood T cell repertoires in COVID-19. Study background: Samples representing acute and convalescent COVID-19 were sourced from the United States, Italy and Spain. Sample material is recorded as cDNA or gDNA derived from T cells, B-cell-depleted T cells, or PBMCs.

In the authors' workflow: It was from reference gene primer amplification that nucleated cell counts were estimated. TCRdb keeps only in-frame clones here, not all; method: immunoSEQ multiplex PCR. That table gives V, J and clone size, and the DNA gave D and trimming. This sample has a few hundred thousand clones, with roughly four fifths found just once. Input material: peripheral blood. The TCR originated in a woman in her sixties or seventies with acute or convalescent COVID-19.

The CDR3 region has the DNA TGTGCCAGCAGCTTACAGGGGAATCGTCGCGAGCAGTACTTC. This encodes CASSLQGNRREQYF. The gene calls are TRBV5-6 and TRBJ2-7; 7 positions match TRBD1. Germline CDR1 and CDR2: SGHDT and YYEEEE. Germline trimming cut 2 bases from V and 6 bases from J; bases unmatched to any gene: 8. This CDR3 is built from 14 residues.